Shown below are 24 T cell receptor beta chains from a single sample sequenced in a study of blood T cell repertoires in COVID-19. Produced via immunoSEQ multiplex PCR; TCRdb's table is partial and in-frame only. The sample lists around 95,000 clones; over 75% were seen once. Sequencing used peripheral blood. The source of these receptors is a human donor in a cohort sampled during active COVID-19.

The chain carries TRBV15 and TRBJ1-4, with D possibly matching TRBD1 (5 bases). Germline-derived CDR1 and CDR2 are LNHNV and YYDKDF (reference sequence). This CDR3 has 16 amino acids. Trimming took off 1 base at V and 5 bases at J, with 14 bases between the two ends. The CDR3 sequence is CATSRGNRSPNEKLFF. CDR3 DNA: TGTGCCACCAGCAGAGGTAACAGGTCCCCGAATGAAAAACTGTTTTTT.

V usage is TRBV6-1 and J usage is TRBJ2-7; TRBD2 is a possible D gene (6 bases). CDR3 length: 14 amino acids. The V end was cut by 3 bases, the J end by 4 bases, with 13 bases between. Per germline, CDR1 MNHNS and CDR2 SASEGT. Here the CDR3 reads CASSENGGIYEQYF. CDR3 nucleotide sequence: TGTGCCAGCAGTGAGAACGGGGGAATATACGAGCAGTACTTC.

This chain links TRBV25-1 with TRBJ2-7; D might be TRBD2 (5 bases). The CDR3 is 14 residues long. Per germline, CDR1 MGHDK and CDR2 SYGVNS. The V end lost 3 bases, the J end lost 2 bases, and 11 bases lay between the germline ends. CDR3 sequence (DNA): TGTGCCAGCAGTGAGACTAAAGGGACCTACGAGCAGTACTTC. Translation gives CASSETKGTYEQYF.

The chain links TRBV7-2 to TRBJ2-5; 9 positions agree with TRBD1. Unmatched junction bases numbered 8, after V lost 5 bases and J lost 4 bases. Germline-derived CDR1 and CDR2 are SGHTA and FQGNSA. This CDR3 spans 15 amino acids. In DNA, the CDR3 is TGTGCCAGCAGCGCGTACAGGGGGCGCTTAGAGACCCAGTACTTC. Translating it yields CASSAYRGRLETQYF. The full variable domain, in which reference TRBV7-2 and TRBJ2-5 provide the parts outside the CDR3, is GAGVSQSPSNKVTEKGKDVELRCDPISGHTALYWYRQSLGQGLEFLIYFQGNSAPDKSGLPSDRFSAERTGGSVSTLTIQRTQQEDSAVYLCASSAYRGRLETQYFGPGTRLLVL.

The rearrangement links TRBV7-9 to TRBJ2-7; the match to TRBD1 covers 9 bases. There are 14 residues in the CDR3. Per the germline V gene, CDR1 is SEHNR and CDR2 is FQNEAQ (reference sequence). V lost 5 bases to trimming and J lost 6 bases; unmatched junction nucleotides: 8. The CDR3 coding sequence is TGTGCCAGCAGCCCAAGCACAGGGGGCAGCGAGCAGTACTTC. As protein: CASSPSTGGSEQYF.

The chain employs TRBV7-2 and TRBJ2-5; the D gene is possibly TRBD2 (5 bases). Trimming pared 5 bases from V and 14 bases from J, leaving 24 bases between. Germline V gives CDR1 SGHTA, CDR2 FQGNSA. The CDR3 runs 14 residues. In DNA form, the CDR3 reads TGTGCCAGCAGCCCGACGGTTGGACTTCCGTCCTCTTACTTC. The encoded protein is CASSPTVGLPSSYF.

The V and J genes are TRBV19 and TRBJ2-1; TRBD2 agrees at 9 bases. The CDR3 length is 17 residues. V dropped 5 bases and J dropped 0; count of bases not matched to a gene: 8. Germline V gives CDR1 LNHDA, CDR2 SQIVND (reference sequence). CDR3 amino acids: CASSEPGSGSSYNEQFF. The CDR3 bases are TGTGCCAGTAGTGAGCCGGGTAGCGGGAGCTCCTACAATGAGCAGTTCTTC. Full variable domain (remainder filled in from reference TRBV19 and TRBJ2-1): DGGITQSPKYLFRKEGQNVTLSCEQNLNHDAMYWYRQDPGQGLRLIYYSQIVNDFQKGDIAEGYSVSREKKESFPLTVTSAQKNPTAFYLCASSEPGSGSSYNEQFFGPGTRLTVL.

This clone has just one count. CDR3 sequence (DNA): TGTGCCAGCAGCTTGGAGCGGTTCGAGCAGTACTTC. Its protein product is CASSLERFEQYF. The chain links TRBV7-2 to TRBJ2-7, with D possibly being TRBD2 (5 bases). V was cut by 3 bases and J by 6 bases, with 9 bases left in between. Germline CDR1 is SGHTA and CDR2 is FQGNSA. CDR3 length equals 12 residues.

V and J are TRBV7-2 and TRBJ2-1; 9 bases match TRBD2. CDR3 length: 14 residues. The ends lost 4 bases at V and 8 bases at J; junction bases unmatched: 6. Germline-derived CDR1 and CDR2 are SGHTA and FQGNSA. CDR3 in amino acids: CASSSAGGPYEQFF. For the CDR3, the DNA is TGTGCCAGCAGCTCGGCGGGAGGGCCATATGAGCAGTTCTTC.

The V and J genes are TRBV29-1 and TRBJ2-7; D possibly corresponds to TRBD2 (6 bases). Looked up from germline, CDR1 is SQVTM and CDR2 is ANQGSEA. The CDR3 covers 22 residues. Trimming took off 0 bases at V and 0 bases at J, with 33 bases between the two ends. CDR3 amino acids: CSVEDRGSRGSFGVGPSYEQYF. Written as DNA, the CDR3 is TGCAGCGTTGAAGATCGGGGATCGCGGGGCTCATTCGGTGTGGGACCCTCCTACGAGCAGTACTTC.

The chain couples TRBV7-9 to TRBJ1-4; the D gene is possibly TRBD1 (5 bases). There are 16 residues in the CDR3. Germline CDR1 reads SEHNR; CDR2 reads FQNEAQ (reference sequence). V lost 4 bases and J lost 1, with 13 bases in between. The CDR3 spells CASSSSTEGTNEKLFF. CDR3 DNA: TGTGCCAGCAGCTCATCGACAGAAGGAACTAATGAAAAACTGTTTTTT.

The CDR3 loop reads CASSLGGGRGETQYF. DNA of the CDR3: TGTGCCAGCAGCTTAGGGGGCGGGAGAGGGGAGACCCAGTACTTC. V and J are TRBV7-2 and TRBJ2-5; 7 nucleotides align to TRBD2. Germline V gene sequence: CDR1 SGHTA, CDR2 FQGNSA. This CDR3 contains 15 residues. Unmatched junction bases numbered 7, after V lost 1 base and J lost 5 bases.

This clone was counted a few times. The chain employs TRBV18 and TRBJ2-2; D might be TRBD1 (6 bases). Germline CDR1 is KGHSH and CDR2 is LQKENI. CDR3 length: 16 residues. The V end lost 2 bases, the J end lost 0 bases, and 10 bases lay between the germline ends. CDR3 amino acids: CASSPVAGANTGELFF. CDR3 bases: TGTGCCAGCTCACCAGTGGCAGGGGCGAACACCGGGGAGCTGTTTTTT.

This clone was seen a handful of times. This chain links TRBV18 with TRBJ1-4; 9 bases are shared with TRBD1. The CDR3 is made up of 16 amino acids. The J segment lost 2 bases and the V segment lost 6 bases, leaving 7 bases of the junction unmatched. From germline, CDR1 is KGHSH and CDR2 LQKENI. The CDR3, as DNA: TGTGCCAGCTCCCTCCCGGGACAGGGTACTAATGAAAAACTGTTTTTT. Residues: CASSLPGQGTNEKLFF.

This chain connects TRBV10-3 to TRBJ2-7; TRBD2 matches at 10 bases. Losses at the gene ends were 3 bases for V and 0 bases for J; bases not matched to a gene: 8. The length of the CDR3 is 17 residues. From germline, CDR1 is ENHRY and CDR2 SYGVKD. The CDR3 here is CAISDLRLAGSSYEQYF. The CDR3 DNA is TGTGCCATCAGTGACCTTAGACTAGCGGGCAGCTCCTACGAGCAGTACTTC.

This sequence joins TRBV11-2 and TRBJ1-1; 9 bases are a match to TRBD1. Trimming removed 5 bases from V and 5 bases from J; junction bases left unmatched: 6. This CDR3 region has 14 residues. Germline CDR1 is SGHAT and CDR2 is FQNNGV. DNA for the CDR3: TGTGCCAGCAGCGAACAGGGGGCTGAGACTGAAGCTTTCTTT. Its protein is CASSEQGAETEAFF.

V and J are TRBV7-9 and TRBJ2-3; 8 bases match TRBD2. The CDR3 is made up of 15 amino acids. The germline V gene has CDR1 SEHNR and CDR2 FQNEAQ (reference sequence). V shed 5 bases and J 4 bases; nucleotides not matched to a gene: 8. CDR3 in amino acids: CASSKGGRMADTQYF. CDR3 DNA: TGTGCCAGCAGCAAGGGCGGGAGGATGGCAGATACGCAGTATTTT.

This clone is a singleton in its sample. The CDR3 loop is CASIPGQKETQYF. The CDR3 DNA sequence: TGTGCCAGCATTCCAGGGCAGAAAGAGACCCAGTACTTC. This chain connects TRBV2 to TRBJ2-5, with D tentatively TRBD1 (5 bases). Germline V CDR1 and CDR2: SNHLY, FYNNEI. V lost 7 bases and J 3 bases, leaving 12 bases between the germline ends. There are 13 residues in the CDR3.

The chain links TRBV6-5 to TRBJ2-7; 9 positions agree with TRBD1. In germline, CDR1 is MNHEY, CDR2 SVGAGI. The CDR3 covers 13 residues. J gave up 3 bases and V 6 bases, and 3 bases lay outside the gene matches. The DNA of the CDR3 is TGTGCCAGCAGGGGACAGGGATTCTACGAGCAGTACTTC. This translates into CASRGQGFYEQYF.

The CDR3 is CASSEKGARYGYTF. Here the CDR3 DNA reads TGTGCCAGCAGTGAAAAGGGGGCGCGGTATGGCTACACCTTC. The chain has TRBV25-1 and TRBJ1-2; 7 nucleotides align to TRBD1. The V gene's germline CDR1 is MGHDK and CDR2 SYGVNS. V dropped 2 bases and J dropped 5; count of bases not matched to a gene: 5. CDR3 length equals 14 residues.

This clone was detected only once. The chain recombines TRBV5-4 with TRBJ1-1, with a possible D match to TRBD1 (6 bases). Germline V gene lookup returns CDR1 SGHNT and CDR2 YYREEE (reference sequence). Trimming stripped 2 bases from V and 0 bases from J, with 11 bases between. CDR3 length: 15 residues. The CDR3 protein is CASSFSQGLNTEAFF. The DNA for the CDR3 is TGTGCCAGCAGCTTCTCGCAGGGGCTGAACACTGAAGCTTTCTTT.

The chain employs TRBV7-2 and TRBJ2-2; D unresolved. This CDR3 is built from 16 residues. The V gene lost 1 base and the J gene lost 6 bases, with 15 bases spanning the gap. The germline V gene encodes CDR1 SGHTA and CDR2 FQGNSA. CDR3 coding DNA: TGTGCCAGCAGCTTAGGAGTCGGCGGCAAGTCCGGGGAGCTGTTTTTT. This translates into CASSLGVGGKSGELFF.

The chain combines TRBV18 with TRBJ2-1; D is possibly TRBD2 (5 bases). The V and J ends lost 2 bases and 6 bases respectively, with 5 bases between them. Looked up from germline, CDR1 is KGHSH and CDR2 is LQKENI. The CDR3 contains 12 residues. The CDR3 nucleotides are TGTGCCAGCTCACCAAGCGGCAATGAGCAGTTCTTC. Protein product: CASSPSGNEQFF. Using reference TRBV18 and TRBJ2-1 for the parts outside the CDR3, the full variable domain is NAGVMQNPRHLVRRRGQEARLRCSPMKGHSHVYWYRQLPEEGLKFMVYLQKENIIDESGMPKERFSAEFPKEGPSILRIQQVVRGDSAAYFCASSPSGNEQFFGPGTRLTVL.

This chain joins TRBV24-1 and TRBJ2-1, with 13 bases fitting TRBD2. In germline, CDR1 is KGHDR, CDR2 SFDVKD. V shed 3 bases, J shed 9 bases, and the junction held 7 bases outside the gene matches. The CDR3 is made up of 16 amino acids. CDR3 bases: TGTGCCACCAGTGATGCACTAGCGGGAGGGCCCAGTGAGCAGTTCTTC. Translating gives CATSDALAGGPSEQFF.